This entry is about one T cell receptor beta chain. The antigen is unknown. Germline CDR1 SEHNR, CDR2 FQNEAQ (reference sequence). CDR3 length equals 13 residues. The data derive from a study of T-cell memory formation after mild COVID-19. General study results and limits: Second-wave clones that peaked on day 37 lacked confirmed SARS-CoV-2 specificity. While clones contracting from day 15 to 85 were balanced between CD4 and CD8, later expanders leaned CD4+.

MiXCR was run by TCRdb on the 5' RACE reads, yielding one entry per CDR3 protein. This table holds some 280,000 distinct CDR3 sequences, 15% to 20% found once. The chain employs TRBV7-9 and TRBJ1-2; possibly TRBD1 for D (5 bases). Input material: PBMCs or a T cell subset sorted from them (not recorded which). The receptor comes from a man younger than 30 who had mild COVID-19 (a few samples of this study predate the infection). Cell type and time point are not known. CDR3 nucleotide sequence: TGTACATCTCGGGGCAGCCGCTTCTATGGCTACACCTTC. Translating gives CTSRGSRFYGYTF.